These 2 T cell receptor beta chains share one sample of origin, sequenced in a study of cytomegalovirus exposure and HLA in healthy donors. The PCR contained 60 Vbeta and 13 Jbeta primers. Generated by immunoSEQ multiplex PCR, the TCRdb table keeps only in-frame clones and is missing some. The sample has around 210,000 clones, 80% to 85% seen once. The specimen sequenced was PBMCs. These receptors were obtained from a middle-aged woman in good health and CMV-seronegative.

As regards this clone: One end of the junction is discordant with germline, which a read error may explain. The J gene is TRBJ1-1, the V gene TRBV7-9; D possibly corresponds to TRBD1 (6 bases). This CDR3 has 15 amino acids. From germline, CDR1 is SEHNR and CDR2 FQNEAQ (reference sequence). This CDR3 reads CSSSLGSGANTEAFF. The CDR3 coding sequence is TGTTCCAGCAGCTTAGGATCAGGGGCGAACACTGAAGCTTTCTTT.

Notes on this clone: At the DNA level, this CDR3 is encoded by other sequences in the same sample as well. The CDR3 DNA reads TGTGCCAGCAGCTTACAGGGGGACACTGAAGCTTTCTTT. Residues: CASSLQGDTEAFF. This chain joins TRBV5-5 and TRBJ1-1, with 8 positions matching TRBD1. CDR3 length: 13 residues. Looked up from germline, CDR1 is SGHKS and CDR2 is YYEKEE (reference sequence). The trim removed 2 bases at V and 3 bases at J, leaving 0 bases unmatched.